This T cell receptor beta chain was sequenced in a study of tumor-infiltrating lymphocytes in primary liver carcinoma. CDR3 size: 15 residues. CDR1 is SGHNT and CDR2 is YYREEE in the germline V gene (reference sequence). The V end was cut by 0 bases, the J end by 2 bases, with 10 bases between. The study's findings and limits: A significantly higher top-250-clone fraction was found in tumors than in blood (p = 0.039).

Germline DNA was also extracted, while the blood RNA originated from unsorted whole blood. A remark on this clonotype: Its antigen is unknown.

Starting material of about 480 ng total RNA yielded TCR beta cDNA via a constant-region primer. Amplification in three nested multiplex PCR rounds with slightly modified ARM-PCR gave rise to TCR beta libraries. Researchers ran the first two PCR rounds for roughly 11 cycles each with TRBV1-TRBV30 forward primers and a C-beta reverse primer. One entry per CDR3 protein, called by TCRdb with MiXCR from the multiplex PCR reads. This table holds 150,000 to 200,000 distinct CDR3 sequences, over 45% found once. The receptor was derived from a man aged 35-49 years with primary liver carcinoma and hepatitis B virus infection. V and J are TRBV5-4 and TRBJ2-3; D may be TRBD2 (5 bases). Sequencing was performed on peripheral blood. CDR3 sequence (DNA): TGTGCCAGCAGCTTGGAAAGGGAGCCCACAGATACGCAGTATTTT. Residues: CASSLEREPTDTQYF.